This TCR beta chain was identified during a study of cytomegalovirus exposure and HLA in healthy donors. Study as a whole: Among the roughly 400 genotyped donors, over 70% were placed in the Caucasian-associated ancestry cluster. Whole-study findings and limits: Per a prior analysis, the majority of TCR beta V segments were productive roughly 87% or roughly 30% of the time.

PCR primers comprised 60 Vbeta and 13 Jbeta primers. TCRdb's table, derived via immunoSEQ multiplex PCR, lists solely in-frame clones and lacks some. Of around 90,000 clones in the sample, roughly four fifths were seen once. Note on this clone: The antigen remains unidentified.

There are 15 residues in the CDR3. V dropped 4 bases and J dropped 2 bases, with 14 bases sitting between them. Germline values: CDR1 SGDLS, CDR2 YYNGEE. The sample consisted of PBMCs. The TCR comes from a man younger than 45 in good health and CMV-seronegative. The chain uses TRBV9 and TRBJ2-3; D possibly corresponds to TRBD2 (5 bases). This chain's CDR3 is CASSPQGLPTDTQYF. The CDR3 coding sequence is TGTGCCAGCAGCCCCCAAGGACTCCCCACAGATACGCAGTATTTT.